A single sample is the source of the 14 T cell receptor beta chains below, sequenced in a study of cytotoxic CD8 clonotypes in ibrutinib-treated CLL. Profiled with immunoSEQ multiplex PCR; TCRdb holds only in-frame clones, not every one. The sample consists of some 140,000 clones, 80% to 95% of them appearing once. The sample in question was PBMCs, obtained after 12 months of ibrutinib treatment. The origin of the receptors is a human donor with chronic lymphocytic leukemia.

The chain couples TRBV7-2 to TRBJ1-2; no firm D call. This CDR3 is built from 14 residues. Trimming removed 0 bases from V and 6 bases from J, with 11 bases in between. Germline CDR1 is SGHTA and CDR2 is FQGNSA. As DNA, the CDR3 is TGTGCCAGCAGCTTAGCGTCTCGGGAGGATGGCTACACCTTC. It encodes CASSLASREDGYTF.

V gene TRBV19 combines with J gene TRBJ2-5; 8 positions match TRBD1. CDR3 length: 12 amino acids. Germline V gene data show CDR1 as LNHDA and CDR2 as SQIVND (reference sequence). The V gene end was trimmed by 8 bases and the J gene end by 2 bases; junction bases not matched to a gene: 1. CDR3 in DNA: TGTGCCAGTCGACAGGGGCAAGAGACCCAGTACTTC. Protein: CASRQGQETQYF.

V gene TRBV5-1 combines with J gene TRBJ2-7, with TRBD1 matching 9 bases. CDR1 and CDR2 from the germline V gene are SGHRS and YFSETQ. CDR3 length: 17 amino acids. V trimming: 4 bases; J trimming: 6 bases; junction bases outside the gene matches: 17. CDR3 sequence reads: CASSPTGTGISVSEQYF. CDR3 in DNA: TGCGCCAGCAGCCCGACCGGGACAGGGATCAGTGTCTCCGAGCAGTACTTC.

The CDR3 sequence is CASSWEGAGELFF. The DNA for the CDR3 is TGTGCCAGTAGTTGGGAGGGTGCCGGGGAGCTGTTTTTT. The chain combines TRBV19 with TRBJ2-2; TRBD2 agrees at 7 bases. The germline V gene has CDR1 LNHDA and CDR2 SQIVND (reference sequence). The CDR3 length is 13 residues. V was pared by 5 bases and J by 6 bases, with 3 bases of the junction left unmatched.

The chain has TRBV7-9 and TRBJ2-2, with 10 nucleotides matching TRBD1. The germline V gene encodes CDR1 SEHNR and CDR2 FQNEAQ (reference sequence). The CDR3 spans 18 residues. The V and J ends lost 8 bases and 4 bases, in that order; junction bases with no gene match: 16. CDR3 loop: CASGTTPSWTGGTGELFF. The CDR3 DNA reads TGTGCCAGCGGCACCACCCCTTCATGGACAGGGGGCACCGGGGAGCTGTTTTTT.

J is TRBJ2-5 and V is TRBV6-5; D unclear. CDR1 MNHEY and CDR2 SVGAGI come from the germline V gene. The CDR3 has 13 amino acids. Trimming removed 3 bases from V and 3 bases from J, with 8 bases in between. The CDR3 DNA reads TGTGCCAGCAGTTATAGGATGGAAGAGACCCAGTACTTC. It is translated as CASSYRMEETQYF.

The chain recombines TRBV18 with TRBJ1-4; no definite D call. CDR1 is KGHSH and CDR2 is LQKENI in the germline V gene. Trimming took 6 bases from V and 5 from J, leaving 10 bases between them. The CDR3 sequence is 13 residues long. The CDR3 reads CASSPGDNEKLFF. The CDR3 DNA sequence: TGTGCCAGCTCTCCCGGCGACAATGAAAAACTGTTTTTT.

This CDR3 is CSARVVNEQFF. CDR3 coding DNA: TGCAGTGCTAGAGTAGTCAATGAGCAGTTCTTC. The chain employs TRBV20-1 and TRBJ2-1; no reliable D call. There are 11 residues in the CDR3. The V and J ends lost 1 base and 6 bases respectively, with 4 bases between them. Germline values: CDR1 DFQATT, CDR2 SNEGSKA (reference sequence).

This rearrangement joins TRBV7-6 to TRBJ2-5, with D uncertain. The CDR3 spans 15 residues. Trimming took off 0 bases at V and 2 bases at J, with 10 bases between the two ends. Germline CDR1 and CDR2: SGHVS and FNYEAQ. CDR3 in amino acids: CASSLARAIQETQYF. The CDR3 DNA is TGTGCCAGCAGCTTAGCGAGAGCTATACAAGAGACCCAGTACTTC. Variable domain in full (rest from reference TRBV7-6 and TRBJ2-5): GAGVSQSPRYKVTKRGQDVALRCDPISGHVSLYWYRQALGQGPEFLTYFNYEAQQDKSGLPNDRFSAERPEGSISTLTIQRTEQRDSAMYRCASSLARAIQETQYFGPGTRLLVL.

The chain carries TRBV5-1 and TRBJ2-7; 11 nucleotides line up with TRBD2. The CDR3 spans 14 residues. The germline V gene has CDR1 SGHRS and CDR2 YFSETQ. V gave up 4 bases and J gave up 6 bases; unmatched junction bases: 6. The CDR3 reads CASSQTSGTIEQYF. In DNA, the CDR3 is TGCGCCAGCAGCCAGACTAGCGGGACTATCGAGCAGTACTTC.

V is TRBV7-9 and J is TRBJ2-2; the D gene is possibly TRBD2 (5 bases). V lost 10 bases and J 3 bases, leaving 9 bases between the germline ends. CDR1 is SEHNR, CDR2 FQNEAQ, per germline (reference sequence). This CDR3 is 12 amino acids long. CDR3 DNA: TGTGCCAACTTGAGGGACACCGGGGAGCTGTTTTTT. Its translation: CANLRDTGELFF.

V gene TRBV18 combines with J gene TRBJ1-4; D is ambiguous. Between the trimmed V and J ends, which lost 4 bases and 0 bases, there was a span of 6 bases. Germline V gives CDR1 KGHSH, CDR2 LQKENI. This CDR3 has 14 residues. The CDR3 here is CASSLRATNEKLFF. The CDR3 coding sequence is TGTGCCAGCTCACTACGAGCAACTAATGAAAAACTGTTTTTT. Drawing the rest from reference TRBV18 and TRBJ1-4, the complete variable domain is NAGVMQNPRHLVRRRGQEARLRCSPMKGHSHVYWYRQLPEEGLKFMVYLQKENIIDESGMPKERFSAEFPKEGPSILRIQQVVRGDSAAYFCASSLRATNEKLFFGSGTQLSVL.

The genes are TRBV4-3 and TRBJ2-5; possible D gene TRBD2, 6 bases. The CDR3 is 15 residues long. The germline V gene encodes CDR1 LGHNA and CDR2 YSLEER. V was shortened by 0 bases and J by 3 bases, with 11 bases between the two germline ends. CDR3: CASSQDWGGKETQYF. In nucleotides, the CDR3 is TGCGCCAGCAGCCAAGATTGGGGCGGGAAAGAGACCCAGTACTTC.

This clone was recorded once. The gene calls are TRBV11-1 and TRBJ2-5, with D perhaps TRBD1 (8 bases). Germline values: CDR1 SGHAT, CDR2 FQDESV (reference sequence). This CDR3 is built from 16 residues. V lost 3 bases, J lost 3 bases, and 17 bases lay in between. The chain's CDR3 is CASSFQGASGKETQYF. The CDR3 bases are TGTGCCAGCAGCTTCCAGGGGGCTAGCGGAAAAGAGACCCAGTACTTC. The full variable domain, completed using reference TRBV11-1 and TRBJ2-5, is EAEVAQSPRYKITEKSQAVAFWCDPISGHATLYWYRQILGQGPELLVQFQDESVVDDSQLPKDRFSAERLKGVDSTLKIQPAELGDSAMYLCASSFQGASGKETQYFGPGTRLLVL.